The rows below give T cell receptor beta chains drawn from one sample of a study of cytotoxic CD8 clonotypes in ibrutinib-treated CLL. Profiling relied on immunoSEQ multiplex PCR, and the TCRdb table lists in-frame clones only, not all of them. Of 200,000 to 250,000 clones listed, about three quarters are singletons. The sample here was PBMCs, taken after 24 months of ibrutinib treatment. The receptors shown here come from a human donor with chronic lymphocytic leukemia. Each CDR3 is given with its conserved first and last residue. A D gene is named only where the DNA matches it firmly. Clone size, where shown, is once, few, many, or a class for clones that have expanded.

j_call: TRBJ2-3
clone_size: .
v_call: TRBV30
d_call: .
cdr3_nt: TGTGCCTGGAGTGTCCGGGTCAGGGATACGCAGTATTTT
cdr3_aa: CAWSVRVRDTQYF

j_call: TRBJ2-1
clone_size: .
v_call: TRBV29-1
d_call: TRBD2
cdr3_nt: TGCAGCGTTGTTCGACTAGCGGGAGGTTACGAGCAGTTCTTC
cdr3_aa: CSVVRLAGGYEQFF

j_call: TRBJ2-5
clone_size: .
v_call: TRBV5-4
d_call: TRBD1
cdr3_nt: TGTGCCAGCAGCTCGCAGACAGGGGTGGGGGAGACCCAGTACTTC
cdr3_aa: CASSSQTGVGETQYF

j_call: TRBJ2-1
clone_size: .
v_call: TRBV4-3
d_call: TRBD1
cdr3_nt: TGCGCCAGCAGCCAAACAGGGGGTAATGAGCAGTTCTTC
cdr3_aa: CASSQTGGNEQFF

j_call: TRBJ2-7
clone_size: .
v_call: TRBV27
d_call: .
cdr3_nt: TGTGCCAGCAGTTTTGGGGGTTCCTACGAGCAGTACTTC
cdr3_aa: CASSFGGSYEQYF

j_call: TRBJ2-7
clone_size: .
v_call: TRBV6-5
d_call: .
cdr3_nt: TGTGCCAGCAGTCTAAACTACGAGCAGTACTTC
cdr3_aa: CASSLNYEQYF

j_call: TRBJ1-4
clone_size: .
v_call: TRBV19
d_call: .
cdr3_nt: TGTGCCAGTAGTATAATCCCGAGGGCTGCAACTAATGAAAAACTGTTTTTT
cdr3_aa: CASSIIPRAATNEKLFF

j_call: TRBJ2-1
clone_size: .
v_call: TRBV25-1
d_call: .
cdr3_nt: TGTGCCAGCAGTGATTTATCGAGGGGATGGGCTTTCAATGAGCAGTTCTTC
cdr3_aa: CASSDLSRGWAFNEQFF

j_call: TRBJ2-4
clone_size: .
v_call: TRBV4-3
d_call: .
cdr3_nt: TGCGCCAGCAGCGACGGGTTCAAAAACATTCAGTACTTC
cdr3_aa: CASSDGFKNIQYF

j_call: TRBJ2-5
clone_size: .
v_call: TRBV6-4
d_call: TRBD2
cdr3_nt: TGTGATCCTAGCGGGGACGTAGAGACCCAGTACTTC
cdr3_aa: CDPSGDVETQYF

j_call: TRBJ2-5
clone_size: few
v_call: TRBV5-1
d_call: .
cdr3_nt: TGCGCCAGCAGCTGGCCCGGGGTTCAAGAGACCCAGTACTTC
cdr3_aa: CASSWPGVQETQYF

j_call: TRBJ2-1
clone_size: .
v_call: TRBV28
d_call: .
cdr3_nt: TGTGCCAGCAGTGGTAGTAATGAGCAGTTCTTC
cdr3_aa: CASSGSNEQFF

j_call: TRBJ2-2
clone_size: .
v_call: TRBV9
d_call: TRBD1
cdr3_nt: TGTGCCAGCAGCGAGACAGGGGGTTACGTCGGGGAGCTGTTTTTT
cdr3_aa: CASSETGGYVGELFF

j_call: TRBJ1-2
clone_size: few
v_call: TRBV10-1
d_call: .
cdr3_nt: TGCGCCAGCAGTCCGGCCAGAGGGTTCCAGCCCTATGGCTACACCTTC
cdr3_aa: CASSPARGFQPYGYTF

j_call: TRBJ1-1
clone_size: .
v_call: TRBV27
d_call: TRBD1
cdr3_nt: TGTGCCAGCAGTTTACCGGGACAGGGGAACACTGAAGCTTTCTTT
cdr3_aa: CASSLPGQGNTEAFF

j_call: TRBJ2-5
clone_size: .
v_call: TRBV7-9
d_call: .
cdr3_nt: TGTGCCAGCACCAAAACACCGGGAGAGACCCAGTACTTC
cdr3_aa: CASTKTPGETQYF

j_call: TRBJ1-4
clone_size: .
v_call: TRBV28
d_call: .
cdr3_nt: TGTGCCAGCAGTTTGATCAGGGGACATAAACTGTTTTTT
cdr3_aa: CASSLIRGHKLFF